Below are 25 T cell receptor beta chains sequenced from a single sample in a study of T cells after posttransplantation cyclophosphamide. Busulfan-fludarabine conditioning, marrow transplant, and cyclophosphamide on days +3 and +4 were administered. The repertoire was sequenced with immunoSEQ multiplex PCR; TCRdb's copy has only in-frame clones and lacks some. The data show tens of thousands of clones, with over 75% seen just once and roughly 8.1% held by the top ten. This specimen was CD4+ T cells sorted from blood, taken approximately 1,900 days after a stem cell transplant with posttransplant cyclophosphamide. The receptors derive from a female patient in her forties who received an allogeneic stem cell transplant from a related donor, was CMV-positive, and had no GVHD. Some T cells may have originated in the graft donor.

This sequence joins TRBV18 and TRBJ1-1; a weak D match, TRBD1 (6 bases). CDR1 and CDR2 (germline): KGHSH, LQKENI. V dropped 5 bases and J dropped 1 base, with 17 bases sitting between them. The CDR3 sequence is 16 residues long. The CDR3 region has the DNA TGTGCCAGCTCAACCATTACAGGGCCGGCGAACACTGAAGCTTTCTTT. Translating it yields CASSTITGPANTEAFF.

V is TRBV5-8 and J is TRBJ2-5; TRBD1 aligns across 11 bases. Germline V gene lookup returns CDR1 SGHTS and CDR2 YDEGEE. The V segment lost 0 bases and the J segment 2 bases; nucleotides outside the gene matches: 0. The CDR3 loop spans 15 amino acids. CDR3 nucleotides: TGTGCCAGCAGCTTGGGGGACAGGGGGCAAGAGACCCAGTACTTC. Its translation: CASSLGDRGQETQYF.

This clone was recorded only once. V gene TRBV12-5 combines with J gene TRBJ1-3, with 12 positions matching TRBD1. Germline V gene sequence: CDR1 LGHNT, CDR2 FRNRAP. The V gene end was trimmed by 0 bases and the J gene end by 5 bases; junction bases not matched to a gene: 20. The CDR3 has 22 amino acids. The CDR3 is CASGLVRIRGQGAQGGRNTIYF. DNA of the CDR3: TGTGCTAGTGGTTTGGTACGAATCAGGGGACAGGGGGCGCAAGGAGGGAGAAACACCATATATTTT.

The rearrangement links TRBV9 to TRBJ2-1; 10 bases agree with TRBD2. Germline V CDR1 and CDR2: SGDLS, YYNGEE. This CDR3 contains 16 residues. V lost 0 bases and J lost 5; bases outside the gene matches: 5. The CDR3 coding sequence is TGTGCCAGCAGCGTAGTCCCTAGCGGGGGTCACAATGAGCAGTTCTTC. Translation gives CASSVVPSGGHNEQFF.

V gene TRBV7-9 combines with J gene TRBJ2-7, with a weak D call TRBD1 (5 bases). CDR1 and CDR2 (germline): SEHNR, FQNEAQ (reference sequence). The CDR3 length is 15 residues. Deletions cut 4 bases from V and 0 bases from J, with 13 bases between. The CDR3 DNA follows: TGTGCCAGCAGCTCCACAGGCGAACCCTCCTACGAGCAGTACTTC. It specifies CASSSTGEPSYEQYF.

The chain combines TRBV5-4 with TRBJ2-5; TRBD1 aligns across 9 bases. Germline values: CDR1 SGHNT, CDR2 YYREEE (reference sequence). The CDR3 totals 16 residues. With 0 bases clipped from V and 5 bases from J, the junction kept 8 bases outside the gene matches. Here the CDR3 reads CASSLGGTGPGETQYF. In DNA, the CDR3 is TGTGCCAGCAGCTTGGGGGGGACAGGGCCAGGCGAGACCCAGTACTTC.

This clone was seen a single time. This sequence joins TRBV11-3 and TRBJ2-2, with 9 bases matching TRBD1. Looked up from germline, CDR1 is SGHNT and CDR2 is YENEEA. With V trimmed by 5 bases and J by 3 bases, 4 bases remained unmatched. The CDR3 length is 15 residues. CDR3 coding DNA: TGTGCCAGCAGCCGTACAGGGGGCCACACCGGGGAGCTGTTTTTT. This codes for CASSRTGGHTGELFF.

The CDR3 protein is CATSRDVTESTDTQYF. The CDR3, as DNA: TGTGCCACCAGCAGAGACGTTACAGAGAGCACAGATACGCAGTATTTT. The V and J genes are TRBV15 and TRBJ2-3; no clear D gene. Germline assignment: CDR1 LNHNV and CDR2 YYDKDF (reference sequence). Trimming took 0 bases from V and 0 from J, leaving 10 bases between them. CDR3 length: 16 residues.

The chain links TRBV5-1 to TRBJ2-5; 7 positions match TRBD1. Germline CDR1 and CDR2: SGHRS and YFSETQ. Trimming removed 7 bases from V and 0 bases from J; junction bases left unmatched: 9. This CDR3 spans 15 amino acids. The CDR3 nucleotides read TGCGCCAGCGGATTTGAGGGGGCTTACCAAGAGACCCAGTACTTC. Protein sequence: CASGFEGAYQETQYF.

The chain links TRBV19 to TRBJ1-5, with D perhaps matching TRBD1 (5 bases). CDR1 is LNHDA and CDR2 is SQIVND in the germline V gene (reference sequence). The CDR3 is 16 amino acids. The ends were cut back, 3 bases at V and 1 base at J, with 13 bases in the middle. As DNA, the CDR3 is TGTGCCAGTAGTATTCCAGGGATAAGGAGCAATCAGCCCCAGCATTTT. It specifies CASSIPGIRSNQPQHF.

V is TRBV27 and J is TRBJ2-2, with a tentative D call TRBD2 (7 bases). This CDR3 has 15 residues. Between the trimmed V and J ends, which lost 6 bases and 2 bases, there was a span of 13 bases. Germline values: CDR1 MNHEY, CDR2 SMNVEV (reference sequence). The CDR3 nucleotides are TGTGCCAGCAGCTTAGGGGGGGGTAACACCGGGGAGCTGTTTTTT. This codes for CASSLGGGNTGELFF.

This chain links TRBV7-2 with TRBJ1-1, with a weak D call TRBD1 (5 bases). CDR1 and CDR2 (germline): SGHTA, FQGNSA. The V end was cut by 2 bases, the J end by 5 bases, with 12 bases between. The CDR3 is 14 residues long. CDR3 in DNA: TGTGCCAGCAGCTTACAGGGAGGTAGGACTGAAGCTTTCTTT. Encoded protein: CASSLQGGRTEAFF.

The chain recombines TRBV5-1 with TRBJ1-4; D is unresolved. This CDR3 is 13 amino acids long. CDR1 is SGHRS, CDR2 YFSETQ, per germline. V lost 2 bases and J 8 bases, leaving 10 bases between the germline ends. CDR3 sequence reads: CASSFGVGEKLFF. CDR3 coding DNA: TGCGCCAGCAGCTTCGGGGTTGGGGAAAAACTGTTTTTT.

This chain links TRBV6-4 with TRBJ1-1; TRBD1 aligns across 8 bases. Looked up from germline, CDR1 is MRHNA and CDR2 is SNTAGT. This CDR3 region has 14 residues. Trimming removed 0 bases from V and 10 bases from J; junction bases left unmatched: 7. The CDR3 sequence is CASSDSNQGARAFF. The CDR3 nucleotides read TGTGCCAGCAGTGACTCTAATCAGGGGGCGCGAGCTTTCTTT.

V is TRBV4-1 and J is TRBJ2-3; 7 positions match TRBD1. The CDR3 extends over 15 amino acids. CDR1 MGHRA and CDR2 YSYEKL come from the germline V gene. V shed 6 bases, J shed 4 bases, and the junction held 10 bases outside the gene matches. Here the CDR3 reads CASSIEGAWADTQYF. The CDR3 region has the DNA TGCGCCAGCAGTATCGAGGGGGCTTGGGCAGATACGCAGTATTTT.

The gene calls are TRBV14 and TRBJ1-6; D possibly corresponds to TRBD1 (5 bases). The CDR3 has 13 amino acids. Germline assignment: CDR1 SGHDN and CDR2 FVKESK. Trimming removed 0 bases at V and 13 bases at J, with 10 bases between. CDR3 sequence: CASSQDRVLPLHF. Here the CDR3 DNA reads TGTGCCAGCAGCCAAGACAGGGTTCTGCCCCTCCACTTT.

This clone was counted once. The chain employs TRBV11-3 and TRBJ1-2; D is possibly TRBD1 (6 bases). The CDR3 has 19 amino acids. Looked up from germline, CDR1 is SGHNT and CDR2 is YENEEA. Trimming took 0 bases from V and 7 from J, leaving 27 bases between them. CDR3 nucleotide sequence: TGTGCCAGCAGCTTAGAGACCCCCAGAAGTCGGGACAAAAAATGTGGCTACACCTTC. It specifies CASSLETPRSRDKKCGYTF.

This clone has more than one count but fewer than ten. One junction end disagrees with the germline gene, perhaps due to a read error. The chain is built from TRBV7-7 and TRBJ1-2; D perhaps matches TRBD1 (5 bases). The CDR3 is 17 residues long. CDR1 is SSHAT and CDR2 is FNYEAQ in the germline V gene (reference sequence). As DNA, the CDR3 is TGTGCTAGCAGCTGGGAACCGGAGGGACTGACTAACTATGGCTACACCTTC. This translates into CASSWEPEGLTNYGYTF.

This rearrangement joins TRBV29-1 to TRBJ1-4, with 7 bases fitting TRBD1. Germline assignment: CDR1 SQVTM and CDR2 ANQGSEA. This CDR3 spans 13 amino acids. J was trimmed by 3 bases and V by 7 bases; bases with no gene match: 5. The CDR3 bases are TGCAGCGCCGCGACAGGGCCTAATGAAAAACTGTTTTTT. This sequence encodes CSAATGPNEKLFF. The entire variable domain, with the rest obtained from reference TRBV29-1 and TRBJ1-4, is as follows: SAVISQKPSRDICQRGTSLTIQCQVDSQVTMMFWYRQQPGQSLTLIATANQGSEATYESGFVIDKFPISRPNLTFSTLTVSNMSPEDSSIYLCSAATGPNEKLFFGSGTQLSVL.

The chain uses TRBV7-2 and TRBJ2-3, with 11 positions matching TRBD2. V gave up 1 base and J gave up 0 bases; unmatched junction bases: 0. The CDR3 totals 16 residues. Germline CDR1 reads SGHTA; CDR2 reads FQGNSA. The CDR3 DNA follows: TGTGCCAGCAGCTTAGTAGCGGGGGGGAGCACAGATACGCAGTATTTT. It translates to CASSLVAGGSTDTQYF. Full variable domain (missing parts from reference TRBV7-2 and TRBJ2-3): GAGVSQSPSNKVTEKGKDVELRCDPISGHTALYWYRQSLGQGLEFLIYFQGNSAPDKSGLPSDRFSAERTGGSVSTLTIQRTQQEDSAVYLCASSLVAGGSTDTQYFGPGTRLTVL.

The genes are TRBV15 and TRBJ2-1; D uncertain. V lost 5 bases and J lost 5, with 13 bases in between. The CDR3 covers 14 residues. Germline CDR1 is LNHNV and CDR2 is YYDKDF (reference sequence). CDR3 sequence reads: CATSGVQADNEQFF. Written as DNA, the CDR3 is TGTGCCACCAGCGGCGTCCAGGCCGACAATGAGCAGTTCTTC.

This chain uses TRBV12-5 with TRBJ2-7; TRBD2 aligns across 8 bases. Germline lookup yields CDR1 LGHNT and CDR2 FRNRAP. After removal of 5 bases from V and 1 base from J, the junction contained 7 bases not matched to a gene. CDR3 length: 15 amino acids. CDR3 sequence reads: CASGTFVAGSYEQYF. CDR3 DNA: TGTGCTAGTGGTACCTTCGTAGCGGGGTCCTACGAGCAGTACTTC.

This clone was seen just once. The rearrangement joins TRBV2 to TRBJ2-1, with a possible D match to TRBD2 (6 bases). CDR3 length: 16 amino acids. The germline V and J ends were trimmed by 7 bases and 2 bases, with 18 bases remaining between them. The germline CDR1 and CDR2 sequences are SNHLY and FYNNEI. The CDR3 bases are TGTGCCAGCACCGGTTCTCGGGGGAAAACCTACAATGAGCAGTTCTTC. Protein sequence: CASTGSRGKTYNEQFF.

V usage is TRBV7-2 and J usage is TRBJ2-3, with 13 positions matching TRBD2. Losses at the gene ends were 3 bases for V and 9 bases for J; bases not matched to a gene: 6. The CDR3 contains 15 residues. In germline, CDR1 is SGHTA, CDR2 FQGNSA. The CDR3 DNA follows: TGTGCCAGCAGCTTGGGAGGGACTAGCGGGGACACGCAGTATTTT. This sequence encodes CASSLGGTSGDTQYF.

The chain carries TRBV11-2 and TRBJ2-4; perhaps TRBD1 as D (6 bases). The CDR3 has 14 residues. Germline V lookup: CDR1 SGHAT, CDR2 FQNNGV. V was pared by 6 bases and J by 0 bases, with 9 bases between. This CDR3 reads CASRQGGAKNIQYF. The DNA for the CDR3 is TGTGCCAGCAGGCAAGGGGGAGCCAAAAACATTCAGTACTTC.